Shown below are 20 T cell receptor beta chains from a single sample sequenced in a study of shared clonotypes between healthy human individuals (dated by TCRdb to the early 2020s). Preparation of the library involved the immunoSEQ multiplex PCR assay. This is the immuneACCESS table as TCRdb keeps it, with only in-frame sequences that have V and J called. A part of the clones is gone; compared with another copy, unresolved V genes explain less than half, and the rest is unexplained. In this sample the table shows some 2,000,000 clones, approximately 95% of which occur a single time. The top ten constitute roughly 1% of the sample. CD8 naive samples consisted of CD45RO-negative cells that were positively selected for CCR7, yielding a CD45RA+CCR7+ population without TemRA cells. Source material: naive CD8+ T cells sorted from blood. The cell subset or site label, read with the paper, signifies: CD45RA+CCR7+. Receptors were obtained from a man younger than 35 in good health.

This chain connects TRBV6-1 to TRBJ2-7, with TRBD2 as a possible D gene (5 bases). The germline V and J ends were trimmed by 6 bases and 3 bases, with 12 bases remaining between them. The CDR3 spans 13 residues. CDR1 and CDR2 (germline): MNHNS, SASEGT. The CDR3 DNA follows: TGTGCCAGCAGGCCGGACTCCCTCTACGAGCAGTACTTC. Its translation: CASRPDSLYEQYF.

This chain connects TRBV4-1 to TRBJ2-1; possibly TRBD1 for D (6 bases). Germline V gives CDR1 MGHRA, CDR2 YSYEKL. The CDR3 loop spans 15 amino acids. V shed 5 bases and J shed 8 bases, with 19 bases lying between them. CDR3 coding DNA: TGCGCCAGCAGCGAGAGGGACATGATAAGCGATGAGCAGTTCTTC. Translated, it gives CASSERDMISDEQFF.

The J gene is TRBJ2-7, the V gene TRBV11-2, with no clear D. The CDR3 extends over 14 amino acids. In germline, CDR1 is SGHAT, CDR2 FQNNGV. Deletions cut 1 base from V and 1 base from J, with 8 bases between. Written as DNA, the CDR3 is TGTGCCAGCAGCTTAGCCGAGGAATCCTACGAGCAGTACTTC. Protein product: CASSLAEESYEQYF. Looking up the rest from reference TRBV11-2 and TRBJ2-7 gives the full variable domain: EAGVAQSPRYKIIEKRQSVAFWCNPISGHATLYWYQQILGQGPKLLIQFQNNGVVDDSQLPKDRFSAERLKGVDSTLKIQPAKLEDSAVYLCASSLAEESYEQYFGPGTRLTVT.

The genes are TRBV27 and TRBJ2-1; D remains unclear. This CDR3 is built from 11 residues. V lost 4 bases and J 10 bases, leaving 8 bases between the germline ends. Germline-derived CDR1 and CDR2 are MNHEY and SMNVEV (reference sequence). The CDR3 loop is CASSSLWEQFF. The CDR3 nucleotides are TGTGCCAGCAGTTCTCTATGGGAGCAGTTCTTC.

V is TRBV10-2 and J is TRBJ2-7; D gene ambiguous. V was trimmed by 4 bases and J by 3 bases, leaving 19 bases between them. CDR3 length: 16 amino acids. CDR1 and CDR2 from the germline V gene are WSHSY and SAAADI. CDR3 in DNA: TGCGCCAGCAGTGTGGGGTGGGAATCACGAGACTACGAGCAGTACTTC. The encoded protein is CASSVGWESRDYEQYF.

This clone was seen a handful of times. The chain carries TRBV6-6 and TRBJ1-2; D might be TRBD1 (5 bases). There are 12 residues in the CDR3. V was clipped by 10 bases and J by 5 bases, with 14 bases between them. Germline V gives CDR1 MNHNY, CDR2 SVGAGI (reference sequence). The CDR3 sequence: CAIVGEGYGYTF. DNA for the CDR3: TGTGCCATTGTAGGGGAGGGGTATGGCTACACCTTC.

Details on this clone: Other nucleotide sequences from this sample produce the same CDR3. The gene calls are TRBV9 and TRBJ1-4; 9 bases match TRBD1. The CDR3 covers 15 residues. With V trimmed by 0 bases and J by 5 bases, 2 bases remained unmatched. Germline CDR1 is SGDLS and CDR2 is YYNGEE. The CDR3 region is CASSVAGTGNEKLFF. In DNA form, the CDR3 reads TGTGCCAGCAGCGTAGCAGGGACAGGGAATGAAAAACTGTTTTTT.

The chain recombines TRBV19 with TRBJ1-1, with a possible D match to TRBD1 (5 bases). V was pared by 5 bases and J by 2 bases, with 12 bases between. Germline V gene sequence: CDR1 LNHDA, CDR2 SQIVND (reference sequence). The CDR3 spans 14 residues. CDR3 amino acids: CASSLWGGNTEAFF. CDR3 nucleotides: TGTGCCAGTAGTCTGTGGGGGGGTAACACTGAAGCTTTCTTT.

The table lists this clone with a few counts. The same CDR3 is also encoded by other DNA sequences in this sample. CDR3 coding DNA: TGTGCCAGCAGCGTAGACGGGGACTACAATGAGCAGTTCTTC. As protein: CASSVDGDYNEQFF. This sequence joins TRBV9 and TRBJ2-1; possible D gene TRBD2, 5 bases. CDR1 SGDLS and CDR2 YYNGEE come from the germline V gene. V was pared by 0 bases and J by 3 bases, with 7 bases between. The CDR3 runs to 14 residues.

A remark on this clone: This same CDR3 is encoded by further DNA sequences in the sample. The gene calls are TRBV6-5 and TRBJ1-2; D unclear. This CDR3 spans 13 amino acids. Per germline, CDR1 MNHEY and CDR2 SVGAGI. V was cut by 6 bases and J by 4 bases, with 12 bases left in between. The CDR3 region has the DNA TGTGCCAGCAGCCCCGGACGGATCTATGGCTACACCTTC. Amino acids: CASSPGRIYGYTF.

The gene calls are TRBV5-6 and TRBJ2-2, with D tentatively TRBD1 (5 bases). Germline CDR1 SGHDT, CDR2 YYEEEE. Trimming left V 0 bases short and J 8 bases short, with 11 bases between. This CDR3 contains 14 residues. CDR3 nucleotides: TGTGCCAGCAGCTTGGCCATTCAGGGAGGGGAGCTGTTTTTT. Its translation: CASSLAIQGGELFF.

The rearrangement uses TRBV9 and TRBJ2-1, with a tentative D call TRBD1 (5 bases). Germline V gene sequence: CDR1 SGDLS, CDR2 YYNGEE. Trimming took 0 bases from V and 4 from J, leaving 11 bases between them. The CDR3 has 15 amino acids. The CDR3 nucleotides are TGTGCCAGCAGCGTAGAGACTGCAGGGTACAATGAGCAGTTCTTC. The encoded protein is CASSVETAGYNEQFF.

In the case of this clone: The same CDR3 is also encoded by other DNA sequences in this sample. The rearrangement links TRBV5-1 to TRBJ2-1; 11 bases are a match to TRBD2. With 5 bases clipped from V and 6 bases from J, the junction kept 4 bases outside the gene matches. The CDR3 contains 14 residues. CDR1 and CDR2 (germline): SGHRS, YFSETQ. This CDR3 is CASSSGTSGNEQFF. The CDR3 DNA follows: TGCGCCAGCAGTTCCGGGACTAGCGGCAATGAGCAGTTCTTC.

V gene TRBV27 combines with J gene TRBJ1-5; 9 nucleotides align to TRBD1. V dropped 3 bases and J dropped 1; count of bases not matched to a gene: 1. Germline CDR1 is MNHEY and CDR2 is SMNVEV (reference sequence). This CDR3 region has 15 residues. DNA for the CDR3: TGTGCCAGCAGTTTTGGGACAGGGAGCAATCAGCCCCAGCATTTT. Amino acid sequence: CASSFGTGSNQPQHF.

J is TRBJ1-1 and V is TRBV27; 7 bases align to TRBD1. Germline loops: CDR1 MNHEY, CDR2 SMNVEV (reference sequence). The CDR3 is made up of 15 amino acids. The ends lost 4 bases at V and 6 bases at J; junction bases unmatched: 11. The CDR3, as DNA: TGTGCCAGCAGTTCATCGACAGGGAATTCGCCTGAAGCTTTCTTT. Translated, it gives CASSSSTGNSPEAFF.

The rearrangement joins TRBV28 to TRBJ1-2; D may be TRBD1 (5 bases). CDR3 size: 14 residues. From germline, CDR1 is MDHEN and CDR2 SYDVKM. V lost 8 bases to trimming and J lost 2 bases, with 15 bases between them. The CDR3 protein is CASSTGTVNYGYTF. The CDR3 nucleotides are TGTGCCAGCTCCACCGGGACGGTCAACTATGGCTACACCTTC.

The chain uses TRBV28 and TRBJ1-5; no clear D gene. This CDR3 is 14 amino acids long. V was trimmed by 4 bases and J by 7 bases, leaving 14 bases between them. The V gene's germline CDR1 is MDHEN and CDR2 SYDVKM. The CDR3: CASSYMVGWQPQHF. The CDR3 region has the DNA TGTGCCAGCAGTTATATGGTAGGGTGGCAGCCCCAGCATTTT.

This chain joins TRBV5-1 and TRBJ2-1; maybe TRBD2 (5 bases). V lost 0 bases, J lost 9 bases, and 19 bases lay in between. The germline gives CDR1 SGHRS, CDR2 YFSETQ. This CDR3 is built from 16 residues. CDR3 coding DNA: TGCGCCAGCAGCTTGGCTAGCTACGGAGAGTTTGGTGAGCAGTTCTTC. It translates to CASSLASYGEFGEQFF.

The gene calls are TRBV30 and TRBJ2-1; TRBD2 aligns across 8 bases. Germline V gives CDR1 GTSNPN, CDR2 SVGIG (reference sequence). The CDR3 totals 15 residues. In DNA form, the CDR3 reads TGTGGTCTAGCGGGCCCCTCCCTCTCCTACAATGAGCAGTTCTTC. Translating gives CGLAGPSLSYNEQFF.

The chain uses TRBV4-1 and TRBJ2-2, with TRBD1 matching 9 bases. The germline gives CDR1 MGHRA, CDR2 YSYEKL. After removal of 4 bases from V and 5 bases from J, the junction contained 14 bases not matched to a gene. This CDR3 has 18 residues. The CDR3 loop is CASSLWPGGQGRTGELFF. In DNA, the CDR3 is TGCGCCAGCAGCCTTTGGCCCGGGGGACAGGGTCGGACCGGGGAGCTGTTTTTT.